Shown below are 14 T cell receptor beta chains from a single sample sequenced in a study of a mutant IDH1 vaccine in newly diagnosed glioma. Measured with immunoSEQ multiplex PCR; TCRdb has only the in-frame clones, and not every one. The table shows 25,000 to 35,000 clones, with around 89% occurring only once. Sample time point: week 11, during vaccination. The investigators gave 300 ug of mutant IDH1 20-mer peptide in each vaccine dose, together with topical imiquimod. Their specific antigens are unknown. The sequences come from PBMCs, collected from a glioma patient whose treatment included an IDH1 peptide vaccine. All receptors derive from a man in his late teens or twenties with glioma.

This clone was observed once. CDR3 DNA sequence: TGTGCCAGCAGCTTACTAGCGGGAGGGTCGGGGGAGCAGTTCTTC. This gives the protein CASSLLAGGSGEQFF. The V and J genes are TRBV5-6 and TRBJ2-1; 13 bases map to TRBD2. The CDR3 loop spans 15 amino acids. The junction had 6 bases not matched to a gene; V was cut back by 2 bases and J by 10 bases. Per the germline V gene, CDR1 is SGHDT and CDR2 is YYEEEE.

The chain couples TRBV6-1 to TRBJ1-2, with no clear D. CDR1 and CDR2 from the germline V gene are MNHNS and SASEGT. V lost 2 bases and J lost 1, with 14 bases in between. This CDR3 region has 16 residues. Written as DNA, the CDR3 is TGTGCCAGCAGTGAAAAGGAACTAACACATAACTATGGCTACACCTTC. This sequence encodes CASSEKELTHNYGYTF.

The genes are TRBV6-5 and TRBJ1-6; D unresolved. Germline V gives CDR1 MNHEY, CDR2 SVGAGI. CDR3 length equals 14 residues. V was pared by 4 bases and J by 6 bases, with 10 bases between. CDR3 coding DNA: TGTGCCAGCAGTTTAGGGCGGATTAATTCACCCCTCCACTTT. It codes for CASSLGRINSPLHF.

This chain links TRBV4-3 with TRBJ1-6; 7 nucleotides agree with TRBD1. The CDR3 has 17 residues. CDR1 and CDR2 (germline): LGHNA, YSLEER. V shed 0 bases and J 5 bases; nucleotides not matched to a gene: 7. CDR3 sequence (DNA): TGCGCCAGCAGCCAAGACGCCGGGACAGCTGATAATTCACCCCTCCACTTT. It translates to CASSQDAGTADNSPLHF.

This chain uses TRBV5-6 with TRBJ2-7; the D gene is possibly TRBD1 (5 bases). V was cut by 4 bases and J by 2 bases, with 19 bases left in between. Germline loops: CDR1 SGHDT, CDR2 YYEEEE. The CDR3 contains 16 residues. CDR3 nucleotide sequence: TGTGCCAGCAGCCCCCCCTGGGGCAGGGCCACCTACGAGCAGTACTTC. Amino acid sequence: CASSPPWGRATYEQYF.

This sequence joins TRBV4-3 and TRBJ1-3; the D is unclear. The CDR3 runs 14 residues. V lost 3 bases to trimming and J lost 1 base, with 7 bases between them. The germline V gene encodes CDR1 LGHNA and CDR2 YSLEER. DNA for the CDR3: TGCGCCAGCAGCCAGGGCCTATCTGGAAACACCATATATTTT. This gives the protein CASSQGLSGNTIYF.

This sequence joins TRBV7-2 and TRBJ2-6; the match to TRBD1 covers 9 bases. Germline V CDR1 and CDR2: SGHTA, FQGNSA. This CDR3 is 15 amino acids long. Unmatched junction bases numbered 8, after V lost 6 bases and J lost 8 bases. The CDR3, as DNA: TGTGCCAGCAGGGAAGGGACAGGGACGACCAACGTCCTGACTTTC. It encodes CASREGTGTTNVLTF.

As DNA, the CDR3 is TGTGCCACACTCGACAGAAATGTCTGGGAGCAGTACTTC. Residues: CATLDRNVWEQYF. This chain connects TRBV6-5 to TRBJ2-7; perhaps TRBD1 as D (5 bases). This CDR3 comprises 13 residues. Germline CDR1 is MNHEY and CDR2 is SVGAGI. V was pared by 10 bases and J by 7 bases, with 20 bases between.

The chain joins TRBV29-1 to TRBJ2-3; D might be TRBD2 (5 bases). Trimming shortened V by 7 bases and J by 4 bases, and 15 bases separated the two germline ends. Germline V lookup: CDR1 SQVTM, CDR2 ANQGSEA. The CDR3 extends over 13 amino acids. CDR3 region: CSAGSRFADTQYF. As DNA, the CDR3 is TGCAGCGCTGGGAGCAGGTTCGCAGATACGCAGTATTTT.

The rearrangement links TRBV27 to TRBJ2-7; 7 bases fit TRBD1. Germline CDR1 is MNHEY and CDR2 is SMNVEV (reference sequence). V lost 2 bases and J lost 4; bases outside the gene matches: 5. This CDR3 has 14 residues. The DNA for the CDR3 is TGTGCCAGCAGTTTAACAGGGGTTTCATACGAGCAGTACTTC. Its translation is CASSLTGVSYEQYF.

The chain employs TRBV6-5 and TRBJ2-1, with 14 nucleotides matching TRBD2. The V gene end was trimmed by 6 bases and the J gene end by 8 bases; junction bases not matched to a gene: 6. Germline CDR1 and CDR2: MNHEY and SVGAGI. The CDR3 runs 15 residues. The CDR3 sequence is CASRALTSGRDEQFF. In DNA form, the CDR3 reads TGTGCCAGCAGGGCCCTGACTAGCGGGAGGGATGAGCAGTTCTTC.

The rearrangement links TRBV5-4 to TRBJ2-2; D perhaps matches TRBD2 (6 bases). Trimming cost V 3 bases and J 3 bases, with 15 bases left between them. Germline assignment: CDR1 SGHNT and CDR2 YYREEE (reference sequence). CDR3 length: 16 residues. The CDR3 DNA sequence: TGTGCCAGCAGCTGGAGGTGGGGGGAGGACACCGGGGAGCTGTTTTTT. Residues: CASSWRWGEDTGELFF.

This clone was detected a few times. The J gene is TRBJ1-2, the V gene TRBV6-6, with TRBD1 matching 9 bases. The germline V gene encodes CDR1 MNHNY and CDR2 SVGAGI (reference sequence). V trimming: 4 bases; J trimming: 4 bases; junction bases outside the gene matches: 10. The CDR3 is 16 amino acids. The CDR3 reads CASSFDPGQGFYGYTF. As DNA, the CDR3 is TGTGCCAGCAGTTTCGACCCGGGACAGGGATTCTATGGCTACACCTTC.

The V call is TRBV7-8, the J call TRBJ1-1, with D unclear. CDR3 size: 15 residues. Germline CDR1 reads SGHVS; CDR2 reads FQNEAQ. Trimming removed 0 bases from V and 0 bases from J, with 8 bases in between. CDR3 in DNA: TGTGCCAGCAGCTTAGCCCCGGGCTTGAACACTGAAGCTTTCTTT. Translating gives CASSLAPGLNTEAFF.